The rows below give T cell receptor beta chains drawn from one sample of a study of human T cells and chemical hapten exposure. TCRdb ran MiXCR on the RACE reads and lists one entry per CDR3 protein. The sample consists of about 250,000 distinct CDR3 sequences, roughly 7.4% of them appearing once. The sample in question was whole blood, obtained in connection with sensitization to the hapten diphenylcyclopropenone (DPC). Every receptor here comes from a man aged 18 to 29 with alopecia areata. Some clones in this sample may be carry-over from other donors' samples. Both conserved end residues are part of each CDR3. The D gene is left open where the match is weak. Some rows have no size entry. The others give once, few or many, or a class for an expanded clone.

>NA|NA|TRBJ1-1|TRBV4-1
TGCGCCAGCAGTGTGAGAGGGAAGAACACTGAAGCTTTCTTT
CASSVRGKNTEAFF
>NA|TRBD2|TRBJ2-1|TRBV6-5
TGTGCCAGCGGTACGGCGGGGGGGCCTGATGGGCAGTTCTTC
CASGTAGGPDGQFF
>NA|NA|TRBJ1-5|TRBV20-1
TGCAGTGCTAGCCGCCGATACAGGGACTTCGGCAATCAGCCCCAGCATTTT
CSASRRYRDFGNQPQHF
>many|NA|TRBJ1-2|TRBV10-3
TGTGCCATCAGGGCGGACAGCCAAGACTATGGCTACACCTTC
CAIRADSQDYGYTF
>few|NA|TRBJ2-6|TRBV6-4
TGTGCCAGCAGTGGACCAGAAGTAGGAGCCTCTGGGGCCAACGTCCTGACTTTC
CASSGPEVGASGANVLTF
>many|NA|TRBJ1-1|TRBV7-2
TGTGCCAGCAGCTTAGTGGGCCCTGGGGATTATGAAGCTTTCTTT
CASSLVGPGDYEAFF
>few|TRBD1|TRBJ2-4|TRBV20-1
TGCAGTGCTAAGGGACAGCGACTAGCCAAAAACATTCAGTACTTC
CSAKGQRLAKNIQYF
>few|NA|TRBJ2-2|TRBV6-6
TGTGCCAGCAGTTACTCGGGCACCGGGGAGCTGTTTTTT
CASSYSGTGELFF
>NA|NA|TRBJ1-2|TRBV7-2
TGTGCCAGCAGCCGAACCCCAGGAGGAAACTATGGCTACACCTTC
CASSRTPGGNYGYTF
>few|TRBD1|TRBJ1-2|TRBV4-3
TGCGCCAGCAGCCAAGATGTCCGGACAGGGCGCTATGGCTACACCTTC
CASSQDVRTGRYGYTF
>NA|NA|TRBJ1-2|TRBV12-3/TRBV12-4
TGTGCCAGCAGTTTAGACGGCATTAACTATGGCTACACCTTC
CASSLDGINYGYTF
>many|TRBD1|TRBJ2-3|TRBV7-2
TGTGCCAGCAGCTTAGCCAGGGGGCGCAGCACAGATACGCAGTATTTT
CASSLARGRSTDTQYF
>NA|TRBD2|TRBJ2-1|TRBV5-1
TGCGCCAGCCGACTAGCGGGGTATGAGCAGTTCTTC
CASRLAGYEQFF
>few|NA|TRBJ2-6|TRBV5-1
TGCGCCAGCAGCGGTGGTGGGGCCAACGTCCTGACTTTC
CASSGGGANVLTF
>few|NA|TRBJ2-7|TRBV9
TGTGCCAGCAGCGTAGGTCCCCAACCCTACGAGCAGTACTTC
CASSVGPQPYEQYF
>many|TRBD1|TRBJ1-5|TRBV4-3
TGCGCCAGCAGCCAATCAACAGGGGTATGGCAGCCCCAGCATTTT
CASSQSTGVWQPQHF
>NA|NA|TRBJ1-1|TRBV7-2
TGTGCCAGCAGCTTGGGGGCCTTGGAAGCTTTCTTT
CASSLGALEAFF
>NA|TRBD1|TRBJ1-3|TRBV7-2
TGTGCCAGCAGTTCCCGGGACAGCGTATCTGGAAACACCATATATTTT
CASSSRDSVSGNTIYF
>NA|NA|TRBJ1-5|TRBV6-7
TGTGCCAGCATCCGAAGGGGTTATAGCAATCAGCCCCAGCATTTT
CASIRRGYSNQPQHF
>NA|NA|TRBJ1-6|TRBV4-2
TGTGCCAGCAGCCAAGATCGTCAGGGAACCTCCTATAATTCACCCCTCCACTTT
CASSQDRQGTSYNSPLHF
>NA|NA|TRBJ1-2|TRBV7-2
TGTGCCAGCAGCTTAGGGGGAAGCGACTATGGCTACACCTTC
CASSLGGSDYGYTF